This T cell receptor beta chain was recovered during a study of cytomegalovirus exposure and HLA in healthy donors. PCR was performed using 60 Vbeta and 13 Jbeta primers. Repertoires were generated with immunoSEQ multiplex PCR, while TCRdb's copy carries only in-frame clones and drops some. The sample contains some 150,000 clones, 77% of which appear only once. Turning to this clone: The sample has other DNA sequences that encode this CDR3 too.

Per germline, CDR1 LGHNA and CDR2 YSLEER. The CDR3 runs to 15 residues. V shed 4 bases and J 3 bases; nucleotides not matched to a gene: 3. The clonotype was recovered from a man aged 25 to 45 in good health and CMV-seropositive. The chain is built from TRBV4-3 and TRBJ2-5; 12 positions match TRBD2. The material sequenced was PBMCs. This CDR3 reads CASSLGLAGEETQYF. The DNA of the CDR3 is TGCGCCAGCAGCCTGGGACTAGCGGGCGAAGAGACCCAGTACTTC.